This TCR beta chain derives from a study of cytomegalovirus exposure and HLA in healthy donors. PCR employed 60 Vbeta and 13 Jbeta primers. Assay used: immunoSEQ multiplex PCR; TCRdb lists only in-frame clones, some missing. The data show tens of thousands of clones, approximately 78% seen once. General observations from the study: Several of the most significant clusters appeared linked to common viral pathogens, based on a later analysis.

This clone showed up just a few times. Antigen specificity is unknown. Germline CDR1 is MRHNA and CDR2 is SNTAGT. This CDR3 has 13 amino acids. Trimming removed 6 bases from V and 5 bases from J; junction bases left unmatched: 0. The chain joins TRBV6-4 to TRBJ1-6, with 8 bases lining up with TRBD1. The sequenced sample consisted of PBMCs. This clonotype originated in a young man in good health and CMV-seronegative. The CDR3 DNA reads TGTGCCAGCAGGACAGGGGATAATTCACCCCTCCACTTT. This gives the protein CASRTGDNSPLHF.